These 29 T cell receptor beta chains were all obtained from the same sample, sequenced in a study of blood T cell repertoires in COVID-19. Sequencing used immunoSEQ multiplex PCR; TCRdb keeps in-frame clones, though not all of them. The table includes 30,000 to 40,000 clones, roughly 75% detected once. Sequenced: peripheral blood. These receptors were obtained from a man at least 80 years old with active or convalescent COVID-19.

The rearrangement uses TRBV6-4 and TRBJ2-1; TRBD2 aligns across 7 bases. The V gene's germline CDR1 is MRHNA and CDR2 SNTAGT. The CDR3 contains 14 residues. J was trimmed by 7 bases and V by 8 bases; bases with no gene match: 11. The CDR3 loop reads CASGTGGRYNEQFF. CDR3 nucleotides: TGTGCCAGCGGAACTGGCGGGAGATATAATGAGCAGTTCTTC.

This sequence joins TRBV7-9 and TRBJ2-5, with D perhaps matching TRBD2 (6 bases). Germline lookup yields CDR1 SEHNR and CDR2 FQNEAQ (reference sequence). This CDR3 region has 12 residues. Trimming took off 7 bases at V and 5 bases at J, with 11 bases between the two ends. Here the CDR3 DNA reads TGTGCCAGCAATATACGGGAGGAGACCCAGTACTTC. Its translation: CASNIREETQYF. Together with reference TRBV7-9 and TRBJ2-5, the CDR3 gives the full variable domain: DTGVSQNPRHKITKRGQNVTFRCDPISEHNRLYWYRQTLGQGPEFLTYFQNEAQLEKSRLLSDRFSAERPKGSFSTLEIQRTEQGDSAMYLCASNIREETQYFGPGTRLLVL.

V usage is TRBV15 and J usage is TRBJ1-4; D is perhaps TRBD1 (5 bases). Between the trimmed V and J ends, which lost 5 bases and 11 bases, there was a span of 12 bases. Germline lookup yields CDR1 LNHNV and CDR2 YYDKDF (reference sequence). CDR3 size: 12 residues. CDR3 protein: CATSEFGGKLFF. The CDR3 region has the DNA TGTGCCACCAGCGAATTTGGGGGGAAACTGTTTTTT. Drawing the rest from reference TRBV15 and TRBJ1-4, the complete variable domain is DAMVIQNPRYQVTQFGKPVTLSCSQTLNHNVMYWYQQKSSQAPKLLFHYYDKDFNNEADTPDNFQSRRPNTSFCFLDIRSPGLGDTAMYLCATSEFGGKLFFGSGTQLSVL.

The rearrangement joins TRBV19 to TRBJ2-4; D unresolved. Germline-derived CDR1 and CDR2 are LNHDA and SQIVND (reference sequence). The CDR3 runs 15 residues. Trimming took 5 bases from V and 0 from J, leaving 11 bases between them. CDR3 DNA sequence: TGTGCCAGTAGTCCCACAGAACTAGCCAAAAACATTCAGTACTTC. It encodes CASSPTELAKNIQYF.

On this clone: It is unclear where the CDR3 begins or ends on the DNA, so no DNA is shown, and the CDR3 is as TCRdb lists it. The chain uses TRBV7-2 and TRBJ2-7; the table's D call, TRBD1, has no DNA check behind it. The CDR3 numbers 13 amino acids, ends counted. CDR1 SGHTA and CDR2 FQGNSA come from the germline V gene. CDR3: CASSFGQGIDHAF.

The rearrangement joins TRBV7-3 to TRBJ2-7; 7 nucleotides align to TRBD1. In germline, CDR1 is SGHTA, CDR2 FQGTGA. V was pared by 1 base and J by 3 bases, with 6 bases of the junction left unmatched. This CDR3 has 15 residues. This CDR3 reads CASSLKTGPNYEQYF. Written as DNA, the CDR3 is TGTGCCAGCAGCTTAAAGACAGGGCCTAACTACGAGCAGTACTTC. Filled out from reference TRBV7-3 and TRBJ2-7, the complete variable domain reads GAGVSQTPSNKVTEKGKYVELRCDPISGHTALYWYRQSLGQGPEFLIYFQGTGAADDSGLPNDRFFAVRPEGSVSTLKIQRTERGDSAVYLCASSLKTGPNYEQYFGPGTRLTVT.

This clone has only one observation. The chain combines TRBV5-8 with TRBJ2-1; 7 bases fit TRBD1. The trim removed 4 bases at V and 6 bases at J, leaving 7 bases unmatched. The CDR3 has 14 amino acids. Germline lookup yields CDR1 SGHTS and CDR2 YDEGEE. In DNA, the CDR3 is TGTGCCAGCAGCCCCGGACAGGAGGTCAATGAGCAGTTCTTC. Its protein is CASSPGQEVNEQFF.

V gene TRBV7-2 combines with J gene TRBJ1-1; 7 bases line up with TRBD1. Germline values: CDR1 SGHTA, CDR2 FQGNSA. V lost 3 bases to trimming and J lost 0 bases; unmatched junction nucleotides: 7. The CDR3 has 16 residues. As DNA, the CDR3 is TGTGCCAGCAGCTTCGGACAGGTCTTTTTGAACACTGAAGCTTTCTTT. Its translation: CASSFGQVFLNTEAFF.

The chain has TRBV28 and TRBJ2-3; 9 positions agree with TRBD1. Per germline, CDR1 MDHEN and CDR2 SYDVKM. V shed 4 bases, J shed 2 bases, and the junction held 4 bases outside the gene matches. The CDR3 totals 15 residues. The CDR3 here is CASSSGQGITDTQYF. The CDR3 bases are TGTGCCAGCAGTTCGGGACAGGGCATCACAGATACGCAGTATTTT. Complete variable domain (other parts from reference TRBV28 and TRBJ2-3): DVKVTQSSRYLVKRTGEKVFLECVQDMDHENMFWYRQDPGLGLRLIYFSYDVKMKEKGDIPEGYSVSREKKERFSLILESASTNQTSMYLCASSSGQGITDTQYFGPGTRLTVL.

The rearrangement uses TRBV5-1 and TRBJ1-2; D unresolved. V lost 3 bases, J lost 3 bases, and 12 bases lay in between. Germline V gene sequence: CDR1 SGHRS, CDR2 YFSETQ. This CDR3 has 14 amino acids. This chain's CDR3 is CASSSGGDHYGYTF. The DNA of the CDR3 is TGCGCCAGCAGCTCCGGTGGAGACCACTATGGCTACACCTTC.

The V and J genes are TRBV6-6 and TRBJ1-1; unclear D gene. This CDR3 region has 13 residues. V lost 6 bases to trimming and J lost 8 bases, with 16 bases between them. Germline CDR1 reads MNHNY; CDR2 reads SVGAGI (reference sequence). The CDR3 nucleotides read TGTGCCAGCAGCTTAGATCTGAGAGCCGAAGCTTTCTTT. Translated, it gives CASSLDLRAEAFF.

The chain carries TRBV5-1 and TRBJ2-6, with D possibly matching TRBD1 (6 bases). The V and J ends lost 3 bases and 0 bases respectively, with 19 bases between them. Germline V gene sequence: CDR1 SGHRS, CDR2 YFSETQ. The CDR3 runs to 19 residues. This CDR3 reads CASSSPDGQFLSGANVLTF. CDR3 nucleotides: TGCGCCAGCAGCTCCCCCGACGGACAGTTTCTCTCTGGGGCCAACGTCCTGACTTTC. Using reference TRBV5-1 and TRBJ2-6 for the parts outside the CDR3, the full variable domain is KAGVTQTPRYLIKTRGQQVTLSCSPISGHRSVSWYQQTPGQGLQFLFEYFSETQRNKGNFPGRFSGRQFSNSRSEMNVSTLELGDSALYLCASSSPDGQFLSGANVLTFGAGSRLTVL.

The CDR3 sequence is CASSQEEGANTIYF. As DNA, the CDR3 is TGTGCCAGCAGCCAAGAAGAAGGGGCGAACACCATATATTTT. The chain links TRBV4-2 to TRBJ1-3, with D perhaps TRBD1 (5 bases). The length of the CDR3 is 14 residues. The V end was cut by 0 bases, the J end by 7 bases, with 10 bases between. From germline, CDR1 is LGHNA and CDR2 YNFKEQ.

The CDR3 is CSGRTGSTTEAFF. DNA for the CDR3: TGCAGCGGTCGCACAGGGTCGACCACTGAAGCTTTCTTT. V usage is TRBV29-1 and J usage is TRBJ1-1; D is possibly TRBD1 (6 bases). The ends were cut back, 7 bases at V and 4 bases at J, with 16 bases in the middle. The CDR3 is 13 residues long. The germline V gene has CDR1 SQVTM and CDR2 ANQGSEA.

V usage is TRBV2 and J usage is TRBJ2-1; tentatively, D is TRBD2 (6 bases). Trimming shortened V by 5 bases and J by 10 bases, and 12 bases separated the two germline ends. Germline assignment: CDR1 SNHLY and CDR2 FYNNEI. This CDR3 has 12 amino acids. The CDR3 loop is CASSLARGEQFF. In DNA form, the CDR3 reads TGTGCCAGCAGTCTAGCGCGGGGAGAGCAGTTCTTC.

The table lists this clone with a few counts. The CDR3 DNA reads as TGTGCCAGTAGTAGGTTCGGGCAGGGGAACCAGCCCCAGCATTTT. It codes for CASSRFGQGNQPQHF. The chain recombines TRBV19 with TRBJ1-5, with a possible D match to TRBD1 (6 bases). Germline values: CDR1 LNHDA, CDR2 SQIVND (reference sequence). This CDR3 comprises 15 residues. Trimming cost V 4 bases and J 7 bases, with 17 bases left between them.

This sequence joins TRBV20-1 and TRBJ2-1; D uncertain. There are 14 residues in the CDR3. The germline V gene encodes CDR1 DFQATT and CDR2 SNEGSKA (reference sequence). V was trimmed by 3 bases and J by 5 bases, leaving 14 bases between them. In DNA form, the CDR3 reads TGCAGTGCTAGTGGGCCACGAGGTCACAATGAGCAGTTCTTC. Translated, it gives CSASGPRGHNEQFF.

The rearrangement uses TRBV5-1 and TRBJ2-3, with D possibly TRBD1 on 5 matching bases. Germline V gene sequence: CDR1 SGHRS, CDR2 YFSETQ. Trimming pared 2 bases from V and 7 bases from J, leaving 11 bases between. The CDR3 runs to 13 residues. In DNA form, the CDR3 reads TGCGCCAGCAGCTTAAGCGACAGTAATACGCAGTATTTT. This translates into CASSLSDSNTQYF.

The genes are TRBV28 and TRBJ2-2; 12 bases line up with TRBD1. This CDR3 comprises 16 residues. J lost 4 bases, V lost 4 bases, and 4 bases had no gene match. Germline V lookup: CDR1 MDHEN, CDR2 SYDVKM. CDR3 in DNA: TGTGCCAGCAGTTCCGGGACAGGGGGCGGCACCGGGGAGCTGTTTTTT. Protein: CASSSGTGGGTGELFF.

The CDR3 region is CASSLYSGGLEEQFF. The CDR3 DNA reads as TGTGCCAGCAGCTTATATTCGGGGGGGCTAGAAGAGCAGTTCTTC. The gene calls are TRBV7-3 and TRBJ2-1, with 8 nucleotides matching TRBD2. V shed 2 bases, J shed 10 bases, and the junction held 10 bases outside the gene matches. The CDR3 is 15 amino acids. Germline values: CDR1 SGHTA, CDR2 FQGTGA. Filled out from reference TRBV7-3 and TRBJ2-1, the complete variable domain reads GAGVSQTPSNKVTEKGKYVELRCDPISGHTALYWYRQSLGQGPEFLIYFQGTGAADDSGLPNDRFFAVRPEGSVSTLKIQRTERGDSAVYLCASSLYSGGLEEQFFGPGTRLTVL.

This clone has more than one count but fewer than ten. The rearrangement links TRBV6-2 or TRBV6-3 to TRBJ2-7, with D possibly being TRBD1 (6 bases). Trimming cost V 3 bases and J 6 bases, with 12 bases left between them. Germline V gene data show CDR1 as MNHEY and CDR2 as SVGEGT. This CDR3 has 13 residues. CDR3 sequence (DNA): TGTGCCAGCAGTTATCGGGGACAATTCGAGCAGTACTTC. Amino acid sequence: CASSYRGQFEQYF.

This clone appeared a single time. This chain links TRBV10-3 with TRBJ1-6; perhaps TRBD1 as D (6 bases). The CDR3 has 12 residues. Between the trimmed V and J ends, which lost 5 bases and 8 bases, there was a span of 7 bases. Germline V lookup: CDR1 ENHRY, CDR2 SYGVKD. CDR3 loop: CAISSGDSPLHF. The CDR3 DNA reads TGTGCCATCAGTTCAGGGGATTCACCCCTCCACTTT.

The chain joins TRBV29-1 to TRBJ1-2, with a possible D match to TRBD1 (5 bases). This CDR3 is built from 13 residues. V gave up 6 bases and J gave up 9 bases, with 20 bases separating them. Germline V gives CDR1 SQVTM, CDR2 ANQGSEA. CDR3 in amino acids: CSVSGTGMYSYTF. CDR3 sequence (DNA): TGCAGCGTCAGCGGGACCGGGATGTATAGCTACACCTTC.

The chain uses TRBV7-2 and TRBJ2-1; TRBD2 aligns across 10 bases. Germline trimming cut 1 base from V and 4 bases from J; bases unmatched to any gene: 4. Germline CDR1 and CDR2: SGHTA and FQGNSA. The CDR3 contains 16 residues. DNA of the CDR3: TGTGCCAGCAGCTTAGGAGGGACTAGCGTATACAATGAGCAGTTCTTC. This translates into CASSLGGTSVYNEQFF.

The chain has TRBV20-1 and TRBJ2-1, with 8 bases lining up with TRBD1. Germline CDR1 and CDR2: DFQATT and SNEGSKA (reference sequence). V trimming: 3 bases; J trimming: 6 bases; junction bases outside the gene matches: 7. This CDR3 has 14 residues. The CDR3 coding sequence is TGCAGTGCTAGTCGCCAGGGGGCTGGCAATGAGCAGTTCTTC. Amino acid sequence: CSASRQGAGNEQFF.

V is TRBV28 and J is TRBJ2-1; 12 nucleotides line up with TRBD2. CDR1 MDHEN and CDR2 SYDVKM come from the germline V gene. This CDR3 spans 18 amino acids. Trimming at V came to 5 bases and at J to 0 bases, leaving 8 bases not matched to a gene. The CDR3 is CASSPALAGGSSYNEQFF. CDR3 DNA sequence: TGTGCCAGCAGTCCCGCGCTAGCGGGAGGGAGCTCCTACAATGAGCAGTTCTTC.

This chain connects TRBV29-1 to TRBJ1-1; 9 positions agree with TRBD1. With V trimmed by 5 bases and J by 3 bases, 4 bases remained unmatched. CDR1 SQVTM and CDR2 ANQGSEA come from the germline V gene. This CDR3 contains 13 residues. In DNA, the CDR3 is TGCAGCGTTCACAGGGGGCCTGACACTGAAGCTTTCTTT. The encoded protein is CSVHRGPDTEAFF. Full variable domain (remainder filled in from reference TRBV29-1 and TRBJ1-1): SAVISQKPSRDICQRGTSLTIQCQVDSQVTMMFWYRQQPGQSLTLIATANQGSEATYESGFVIDKFPISRPNLTFSTLTVSNMSPEDSSIYLCSVHRGPDTEAFFGQGTRLTVV.

The gene calls are TRBV19 and TRBJ1-4; 10 nucleotides agree with TRBD1. With V trimmed by 6 bases and J by 0 bases, 4 bases remained unmatched. This CDR3 has 16 amino acids. The germline V gene encodes CDR1 LNHDA and CDR2 SQIVND (reference sequence). CDR3 residues: CASRGQGVATNEKLFF. CDR3 DNA sequence: TGTGCCAGTAGAGGACAGGGGGTAGCAACTAATGAAAAACTGTTTTTT.

This CDR3 is CASSEGQPSYEQYF. CDR3 sequence (DNA): TGTGCCAGCAGTGAAGGACAGCCATCCTACGAGCAGTACTTC. V is TRBV2 and J is TRBJ2-7; perhaps TRBD1 as D (5 bases). Trimming removed 1 base at V and 1 base at J, with 8 bases between. Germline CDR1 SNHLY, CDR2 FYNNEI. This CDR3 comprises 14 residues.